These 14 T cell receptor beta chains originate from one sample sequenced in a study of CD8 T cells in ankylosing spondylitis. TCRdb ran MiXCR on the 5' RACE reads and lists one entry per CDR3 protein. The table records 200,000 to 250,000 distinct CDR3 sequences, roughly a tenth of them present only once. Sequencing was performed on blood, either unsorted or a sorted T cell fraction (not recorded which). These receptors all stem from a male donor with ankylosing spondylitis or in good health (not recorded which).

This clonotype was counted at least ten times. One junction end disagrees with the germline gene, perhaps due to a read error. The chain recombines TRBV6-1 with TRBJ2-3; no definite D call. This CDR3 is 16 amino acids long. Per germline, CDR1 MNHNS and CDR2 SASEGT. The CDR3 protein is CASREGLNLAADTQYF. CDR3 coding DNA: TGTGCCAGCAGGGAAGGGTTGAATCTGGCCGCAGATACGCAGTATTTT.

This clonotype was found many times. CDR3 amino acids: CAWIHGWGNTEAFF. CDR3 bases: TGTGCCTGGATCCACGGGTGGGGGAACACTGAAGCTTTCTTT. This sequence joins TRBV30 and TRBJ1-1; D ambiguous. Trimming shortened V by 4 bases and J by 1 base, and 13 bases separated the two germline ends. This CDR3 region has 14 residues. CDR1 is GTSNPN and CDR2 is SVGIG in the germline V gene (reference sequence).

This clonotype has ten or more counts. This rearrangement joins TRBV5-5 to TRBJ1-1; tentatively, D is TRBD1 (6 bases). V gave up 3 bases and J gave up 4 bases, with 13 bases separating them. In germline, CDR1 is SGHKS, CDR2 YYEKEE (reference sequence). There are 14 residues in the CDR3. CDR3 region: CASSWTQGSTEAFF. In DNA form, the CDR3 reads TGTGCCAGCAGCTGGACACAGGGCTCCACTGAAGCTTTCTTT.

The chain uses TRBV29-1 and TRBJ2-7; D perhaps matches TRBD1 (5 bases). The CDR3 contains 14 residues. Trimming cost V 4 bases and J 0 bases, with 13 bases left between them. The V gene's germline CDR1 is SQVTM and CDR2 ANQGSEA. CDR3 amino acids: CSVAGQGSSYEQYF. The CDR3, as DNA: TGCAGCGTTGCTGGGCAGGGCAGCTCCTACGAGCAGTACTTC.

The chain employs TRBV19 and TRBJ2-1, with 7 bases lining up with TRBD1. The CDR3 contains 17 residues. Germline V gene lookup returns CDR1 LNHDA and CDR2 SQIVND (reference sequence). The J segment lost 8 bases and the V segment lost 1 base, leaving 14 bases of the junction unmatched. The CDR3 protein is CASSIGAGGGLLDEQFF. CDR3 in DNA: TGTGCCAGTAGTATAGGGGCAGGGGGTGGACTCCTCGATGAGCAGTTCTTC. Full variable domain (rest looked up from reference TRBV19 and TRBJ2-1): DGGITQSPKYLFRKEGQNVTLSCEQNLNHDAMYWYRQDPGQGLRLIYYSQIVNDFQKGDIAEGYSVSREKKESFPLTVTSAQKNPTAFYLCASSIGAGGGLLDEQFFGPGTRLTVL.

This clonotype was seen many times. V and J are TRBV12-3 or TRBV12-4 and TRBJ1-2; D is perhaps TRBD1 (5 bases). This CDR3 comprises 15 residues. V dropped 7 bases and J dropped 4 bases, with 19 bases sitting between them. The DNA for the CDR3 is TGTGCCAGCATCAACCGACGGGGGGTGGGCTATGGCTACACCTTC. Protein sequence: CASINRRGVGYGYTF.

This clonotype was detected ten times or more. The genes are TRBV27 and TRBJ2-1; 14 bases line up with TRBD2. Losses at the gene ends were 6 bases for V and 10 bases for J; bases not matched to a gene: 14. CDR3 size: 17 residues. The germline V gene encodes CDR1 MNHEY and CDR2 SMNVEV (reference sequence). DNA for the CDR3: TGTGCCAGCAGCTTAGGCCTCCGTGGACTAGCGGGGGGAGAGCAGTTCTTC. This encodes CASSLGLRGLAGGEQFF.

This clonotype came up a few times. The rearrangement links TRBV7-8 to TRBJ2-2; 11 bases are shared with TRBD2. Unmatched junction bases numbered 9, after V lost 4 bases and J lost 5 bases. The V gene's germline CDR1 is SGHVS and CDR2 FQNEAQ. The CDR3 extends over 17 amino acids. The DNA of the CDR3 is TGTGCCAGCAGCTCCGCTAGCGGGGGGCTTCGTACCGGGGAGCTGTTTTTT. This sequence encodes CASSSASGGLRTGELFF.

In its sample, this clonotype was seen a few times. The gene calls are TRBV28 and TRBJ2-7; D is possibly TRBD1 (6 bases). The CDR3 has 16 amino acids. Trimming removed 2 bases from V and 4 bases from J, with 18 bases in between. The germline V gene encodes CDR1 MDHEN and CDR2 SYDVKM. As DNA, the CDR3 is TGTGCCAGCAGTTTACCCCTAACAGGGTCGAGGTACGAGCAGTACTTC. This sequence encodes CASSLPLTGSRYEQYF. Using reference TRBV28 and TRBJ2-7 for the parts outside the CDR3, the full variable domain is DVKVTQSSRYLVKRTGEKVFLECVQDMDHENMFWYRQDPGLGLRLIYFSYDVKMKEKGDIPEGYSVSREKKERFSLILESASTNQTSMYLCASSLPLTGSRYEQYFGPGTRLTVT.

This clonotype was detected many times. The V gene is TRBV6-5, the J gene TRBJ1-6; D perhaps matches TRBD1 (5 bases). V dropped 0 bases and J dropped 0 bases, with 12 bases sitting between them. The CDR3 length is 18 residues. Germline lookup yields CDR1 MNHEY and CDR2 SVGAGI. CDR3 protein: CASSYSDIGGSYNSPLHF. The CDR3 bases are TGTGCCAGCAGTTACTCGGACATAGGAGGCTCCTATAATTCACCCCTCCACTTT.

This clonotype was counted many times. The chain recombines TRBV24-1 with TRBJ2-2; TRBD2 is a possible D gene (5 bases). Between the trimmed V and J ends, which lost 9 bases and 7 bases, there was a span of 8 bases. The CDR3 extends over 11 amino acids. CDR1 is KGHDR, CDR2 SFDVKD, per germline. Written as DNA, the CDR3 is TGTGCCACCGGCGGAGGCGGGGAGCTGTTTTTT. Translated: CATGGGGELFF.

Ten or more counts support this clonotype. The chain combines TRBV12-3 or TRBV12-4 with TRBJ2-2; either TRBD1 or TRBD2 may supply D (5 bases each). The CDR3 sequence is 15 residues long. Trimming stripped 6 bases from V and 4 bases from J, with 15 bases between. CDR3 coding DNA: TGTGCCAGCAGCCAGAGGGGCGCGAGCACCGGGGAGCTGTTTTTT. This sequence encodes CASSQRGASTGELFF.

There are a few counts of this clonotype. The CDR3 is CSAAREETQYF. The CDR3 DNA reads TGCAGTGCGGCGCGCGAAGAGACCCAGTACTTC. V usage is TRBV20-1 and J usage is TRBJ2-5; D ambiguous. This CDR3 region has 11 residues. Trimming pared 6 bases from V and 3 bases from J, leaving 8 bases between. The germline V gene encodes CDR1 DFQATT and CDR2 SNEGSKA (reference sequence).

In this sample, this clonotype turned up many times. This rearrangement joins TRBV5-1 to TRBJ1-2; no clear D gene. Trimming removed 5 bases at V and 2 bases at J, with 10 bases between. Germline loops: CDR1 SGHRS, CDR2 YFSETQ. This CDR3 is 13 amino acids long. The DNA for the CDR3 is TGCGCCAGCAGAACCGGGAGCAACTATGGCTACACCTTC. The encoded protein is CASRTGSNYGYTF.